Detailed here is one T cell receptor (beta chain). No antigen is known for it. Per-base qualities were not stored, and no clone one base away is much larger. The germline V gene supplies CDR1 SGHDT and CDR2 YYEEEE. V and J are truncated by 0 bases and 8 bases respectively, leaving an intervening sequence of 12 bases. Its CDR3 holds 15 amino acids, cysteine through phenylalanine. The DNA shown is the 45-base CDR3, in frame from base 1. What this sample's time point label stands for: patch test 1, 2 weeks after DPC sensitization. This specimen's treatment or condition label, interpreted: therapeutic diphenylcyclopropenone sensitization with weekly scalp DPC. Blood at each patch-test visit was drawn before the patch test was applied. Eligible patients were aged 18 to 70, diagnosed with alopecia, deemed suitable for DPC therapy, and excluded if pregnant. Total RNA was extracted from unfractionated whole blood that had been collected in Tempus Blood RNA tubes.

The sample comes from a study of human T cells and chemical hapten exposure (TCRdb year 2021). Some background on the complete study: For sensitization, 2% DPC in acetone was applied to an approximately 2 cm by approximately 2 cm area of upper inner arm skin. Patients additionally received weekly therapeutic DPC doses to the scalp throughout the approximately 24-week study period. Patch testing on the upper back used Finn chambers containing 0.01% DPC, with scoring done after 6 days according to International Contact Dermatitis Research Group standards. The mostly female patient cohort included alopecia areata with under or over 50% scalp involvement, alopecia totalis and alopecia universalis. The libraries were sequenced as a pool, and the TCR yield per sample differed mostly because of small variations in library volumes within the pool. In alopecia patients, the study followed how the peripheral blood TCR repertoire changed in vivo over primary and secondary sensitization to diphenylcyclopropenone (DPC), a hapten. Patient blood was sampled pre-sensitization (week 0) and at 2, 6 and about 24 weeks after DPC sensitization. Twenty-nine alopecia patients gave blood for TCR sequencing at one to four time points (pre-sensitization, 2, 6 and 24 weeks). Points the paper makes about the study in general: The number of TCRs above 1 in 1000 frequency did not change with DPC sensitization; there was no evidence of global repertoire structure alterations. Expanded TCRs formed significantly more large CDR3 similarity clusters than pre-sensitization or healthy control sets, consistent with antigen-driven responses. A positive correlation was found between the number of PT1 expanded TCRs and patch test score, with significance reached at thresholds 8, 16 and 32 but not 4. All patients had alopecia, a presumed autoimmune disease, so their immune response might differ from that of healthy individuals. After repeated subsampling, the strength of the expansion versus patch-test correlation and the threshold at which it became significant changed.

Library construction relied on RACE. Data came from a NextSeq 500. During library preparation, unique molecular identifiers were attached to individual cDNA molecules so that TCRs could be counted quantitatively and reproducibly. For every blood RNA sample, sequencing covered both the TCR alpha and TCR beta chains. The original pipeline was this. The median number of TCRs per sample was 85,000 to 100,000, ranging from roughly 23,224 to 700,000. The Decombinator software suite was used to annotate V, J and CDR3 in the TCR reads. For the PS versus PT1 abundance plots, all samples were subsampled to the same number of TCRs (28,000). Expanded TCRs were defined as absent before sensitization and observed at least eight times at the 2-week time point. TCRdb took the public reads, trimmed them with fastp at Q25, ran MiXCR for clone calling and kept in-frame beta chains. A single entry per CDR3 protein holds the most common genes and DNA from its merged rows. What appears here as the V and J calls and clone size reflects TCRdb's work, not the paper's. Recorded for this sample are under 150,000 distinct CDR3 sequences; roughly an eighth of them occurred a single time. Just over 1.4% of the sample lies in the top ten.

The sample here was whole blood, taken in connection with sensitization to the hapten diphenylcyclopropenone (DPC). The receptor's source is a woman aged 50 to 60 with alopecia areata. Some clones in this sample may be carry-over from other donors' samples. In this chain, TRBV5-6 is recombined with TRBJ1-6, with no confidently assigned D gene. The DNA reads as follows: TGTGCCAGCAGCTTGGAGGCACGCCGACATTCACCCCTCCACTTT. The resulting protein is CASSLEARRHSPLHF.